The clone carrying this T cell receptor beta chain was seen only a few times. Its antigen is undetermined. This entry is derived from a study of early T cells in non-severe SARS-CoV-2 infection. Whole-study context: The sequenced material was bulk RNA from unsorted whole blood, and its chains were unpaired. Overall study results and limits: CD4 and private specificities were missed by VDJdb matching, which favored anti-spike CD8 responses.

CDR1 is SGHAT, CDR2 FQNNGV, per germline. The V gene end was trimmed by 3 bases and the J gene end by 7 bases; junction bases not matched to a gene: 8. This CDR3 spans 16 amino acids. Separate cDNA molecules each had unique molecular identifiers attached to them. From the 5' RACE reads, TCRdb called clonotypes with MiXCR, one entry per CDR3 protein. The repertoire holds about 37,000 distinct CDR3 sequences, with about 5.3% as singletons. Sample: whole blood, taken at baseline. This receptor was identified in an adult who was a healthcare worker with PCR-confirmed SARS-CoV-2 infection or an uninfected control (not recorded which). The V call is TRBV11-2, the J call TRBJ2-2; TRBD1 agrees at 10 bases. In DNA, the CDR3 is TGTGCCAGCAGCTTCCGGGACAGGGGACTTATCGGGGAGCTGTTTTTT. This codes for CASSFRDRGLIGELFF.